This TCR beta chain came from a study of T cell changes during pregnancy in multiple sclerosis. The repertoire was sequenced with immunoSEQ multiplex PCR; TCRdb's copy has only in-frame clones and lacks some. The sample yields about 80,000 clones, roughly 94% seen once. The source of this sequence is a female donor with multiple sclerosis, enrolled in a pregnancy study. This specimen was peripheral blood, taken before pregnancy.

The chain's CDR3 is CASSHGTSGAPTDTQYF. The CDR3 region has the DNA TGTGCCAGCAGCCATGGGACTAGCGGGGCCCCCACAGATACGCAGTATTTT. V usage is TRBV11-2 and J usage is TRBJ2-3; TRBD2 matches 13 bases. CDR1 is SGHAT, CDR2 FQNNGV, per germline. Losses at the gene ends were 5 bases for V and 2 bases for J; bases not matched to a gene: 7. The CDR3 has 17 residues. Together with reference TRBV11-2 and TRBJ2-3, the CDR3 gives the full variable domain: EAGVAQSPRYKIIEKRQSVAFWCNPISGHATLYWYQQILGQGPKLLIQFQNNGVVDDSQLPKDRFSAERLKGVDSTLKIQPAKLEDSAVYLCASSHGTSGAPTDTQYFGPGTRLTVL.